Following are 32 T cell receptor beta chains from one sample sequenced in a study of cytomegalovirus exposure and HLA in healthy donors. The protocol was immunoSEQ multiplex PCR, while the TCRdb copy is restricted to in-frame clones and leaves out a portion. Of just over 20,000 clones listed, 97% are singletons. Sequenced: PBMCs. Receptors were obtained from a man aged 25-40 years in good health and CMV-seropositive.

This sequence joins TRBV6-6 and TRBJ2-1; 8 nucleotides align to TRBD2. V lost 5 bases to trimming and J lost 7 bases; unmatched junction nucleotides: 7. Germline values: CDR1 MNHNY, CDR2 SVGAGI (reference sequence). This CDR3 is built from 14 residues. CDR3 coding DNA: TGTGCCAGCAGTGACCTTGCGGGAGGTAATGAGCAGTTCTTC. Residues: CASSDLAGGNEQFF.

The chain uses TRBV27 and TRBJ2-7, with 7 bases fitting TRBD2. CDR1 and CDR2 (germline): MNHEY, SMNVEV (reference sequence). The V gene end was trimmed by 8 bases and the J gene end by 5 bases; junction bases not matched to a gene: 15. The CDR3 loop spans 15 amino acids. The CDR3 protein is CASLARAGVIDEQYF. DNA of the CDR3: TGTGCCAGCCTGGCCCGTGCGGGAGTTATCGACGAGCAGTACTTC.

DNA for the CDR3: TGTGCCTGGACAGGGGACAACACAGATACGCAGTATTTT. Amino acid sequence: CAWTGDNTDTQYF. The chain carries TRBV30 and TRBJ2-3; a weak D match, TRBD1 (6 bases). The CDR3 runs to 13 residues. The germline gives CDR1 GTSNPN, CDR2 SVGIG (reference sequence). Between the trimmed V and J ends, which lost 4 bases and 2 bases, there was a span of 10 bases.

CDR3 sequence: CASSSAGKGRTNEKLFF. In nucleotides, the CDR3 is TGTGCCAGCAGTTCGGCAGGGAAAGGGCGCACTAATGAAAAACTGTTTTTT. The chain is built from TRBV27 and TRBJ1-4; possibly TRBD1 for D (5 bases). The germline gives CDR1 MNHEY, CDR2 SMNVEV (reference sequence). This CDR3 is built from 17 residues. V was clipped by 4 bases and J by 2 bases, with 17 bases between them.

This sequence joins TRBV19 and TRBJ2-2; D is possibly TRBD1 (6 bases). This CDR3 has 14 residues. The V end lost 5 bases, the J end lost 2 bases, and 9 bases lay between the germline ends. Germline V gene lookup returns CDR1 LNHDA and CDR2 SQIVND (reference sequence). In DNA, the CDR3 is TGTGCCAGTAGTTGGACAGTCAACACCGGGGAGCTGTTTTTT. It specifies CASSWTVNTGELFF.

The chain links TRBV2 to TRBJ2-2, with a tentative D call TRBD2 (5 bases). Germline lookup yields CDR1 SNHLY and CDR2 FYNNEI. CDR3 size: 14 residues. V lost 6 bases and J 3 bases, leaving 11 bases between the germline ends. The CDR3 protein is CASSLLSDTGELFF. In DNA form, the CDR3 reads TGTGCCAGCAGCCTCCTTAGCGACACCGGGGAGCTGTTTTTT.

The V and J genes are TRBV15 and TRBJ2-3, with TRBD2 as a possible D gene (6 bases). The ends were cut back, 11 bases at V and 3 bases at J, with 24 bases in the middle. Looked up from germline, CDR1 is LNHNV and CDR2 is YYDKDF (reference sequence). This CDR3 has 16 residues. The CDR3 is CAATSLPAEGTDTQYF. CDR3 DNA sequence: TGTGCCGCCACCAGCCTTCCAGCGGAGGGGACAGATACGCAGTATTTT.

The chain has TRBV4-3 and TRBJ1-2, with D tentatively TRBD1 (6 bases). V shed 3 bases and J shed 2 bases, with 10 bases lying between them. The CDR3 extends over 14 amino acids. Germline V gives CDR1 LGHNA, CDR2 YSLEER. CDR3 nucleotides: TGCGCCAGCAGCCAGCAACAGGGAAACTATGGCTACACCTTC. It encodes CASSQQQGNYGYTF.

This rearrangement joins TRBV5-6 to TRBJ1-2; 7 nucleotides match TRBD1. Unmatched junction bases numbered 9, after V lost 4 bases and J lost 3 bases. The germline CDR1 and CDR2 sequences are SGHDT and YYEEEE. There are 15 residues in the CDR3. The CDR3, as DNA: TGTGCCAGCAGCCTCCTTGACAGGGTTGACTATGGCTACACCTTC. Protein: CASSLLDRVDYGYTF. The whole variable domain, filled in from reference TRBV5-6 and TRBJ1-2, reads DAGVTQSPTHLIKTRGQQVTLRCSPKSGHDTVSWYQQALGQGPQFIFQYYEEEERQRGNFPDRFSGHQFPNYSSELNVNALLLGDSALYLCASSLLDRVDYGYTFGSGTRLTVV.

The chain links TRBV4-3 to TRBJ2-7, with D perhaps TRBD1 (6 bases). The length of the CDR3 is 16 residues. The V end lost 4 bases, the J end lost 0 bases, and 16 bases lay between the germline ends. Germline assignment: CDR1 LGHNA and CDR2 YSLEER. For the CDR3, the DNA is TGCGCCAGCAGCCGGAGCCGGGACACCCTCTCCTACGAGCAGTACTTC. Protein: CASSRSRDTLSYEQYF.

The chain's CDR3 is CASEGIETQYF. In nucleotides, the CDR3 is TGTGCCAGCGAGGGAATAGAGACCCAGTACTTC. The V call is TRBV2, the J call TRBJ2-5, with D perhaps matching TRBD2 (5 bases). The length of the CDR3 is 11 residues. Germline-derived CDR1 and CDR2 are SNHLY and FYNNEI. V was clipped by 8 bases and J by 4 bases, with 8 bases between them.

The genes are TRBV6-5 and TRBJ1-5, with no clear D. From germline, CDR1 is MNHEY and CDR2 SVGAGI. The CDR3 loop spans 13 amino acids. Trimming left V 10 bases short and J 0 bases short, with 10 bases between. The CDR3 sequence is CATSRYSNQPQHF. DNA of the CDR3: TGTGCCACGAGTCGTTATAGCAATCAGCCCCAGCATTTT.

CDR3 nucleotides: TGTGCCAGCAGCCAAGTCGGGAGATCTACTGAAGCTTTCTTT. It is translated as CASSQVGRSTEAFF. The V and J genes are TRBV14 and TRBJ1-1, with unresolved D. The germline CDR1 and CDR2 sequences are SGHDN and FVKESK. The CDR3 totals 14 residues. Trimming left V 1 base short and J 5 bases short, with 11 bases between. Variable domain in full (rest from reference TRBV14 and TRBJ1-1): EAGVTQFPSHSVIEKGQTVTLRCDPISGHDNLYWYRRVMGKEIKFLLHFVKESKQDESGMPNNRFLAERTGGTYSTLKVQPAELEDSGVYFCASSQVGRSTEAFFGQGTRLTVV.

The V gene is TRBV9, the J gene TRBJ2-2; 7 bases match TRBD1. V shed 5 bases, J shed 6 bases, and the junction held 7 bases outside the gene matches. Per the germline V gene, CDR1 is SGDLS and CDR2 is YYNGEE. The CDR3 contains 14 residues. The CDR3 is CASSEGQHAGELFF. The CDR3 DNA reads TGTGCCAGCAGTGAGGGACAGCACGCCGGGGAGCTGTTTTTT.

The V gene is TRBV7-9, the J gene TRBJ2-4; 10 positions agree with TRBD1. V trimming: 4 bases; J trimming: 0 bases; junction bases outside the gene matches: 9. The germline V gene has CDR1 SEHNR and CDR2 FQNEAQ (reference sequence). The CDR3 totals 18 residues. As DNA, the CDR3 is TGTGCCAGCAGCTCAGGACAGGGGGGCGTCGTAGCCAAAAACATTCAGTACTTC. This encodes CASSSGQGGVVAKNIQYF.

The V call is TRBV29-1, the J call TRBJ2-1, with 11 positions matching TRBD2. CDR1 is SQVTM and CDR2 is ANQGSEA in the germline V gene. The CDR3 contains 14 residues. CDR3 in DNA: TGCAGTGCTGTTACTAGCGGGAGTGGCTATGAGCAGTTCTTC. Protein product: CSAVTSGSGYEQFF.

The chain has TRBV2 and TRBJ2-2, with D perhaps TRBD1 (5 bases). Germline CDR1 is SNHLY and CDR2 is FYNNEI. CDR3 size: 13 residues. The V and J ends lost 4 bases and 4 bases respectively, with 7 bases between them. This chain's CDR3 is CASSGQGTGELFF. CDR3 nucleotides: TGTGCCAGCAGTGGGCAGGGCACCGGGGAGCTGTTTTTT.

CDR3 region: CASSPTQGGQETQYF. Here the CDR3 DNA reads TGTGCCAGCAGCCCAACACAGGGGGGCCAAGAGACCCAGTACTTC. The rearrangement joins TRBV5-4 to TRBJ2-5, with TRBD1 matching 8 bases. The CDR3 runs to 15 residues. Germline-derived CDR1 and CDR2 are SGHNT and YYREEE (reference sequence). The V and J ends lost 4 bases and 1 base, in that order; junction bases with no gene match: 6. Complete variable domain (other parts from reference TRBV5-4 and TRBJ2-5): ETGVTQSPTHLIKTRGQQVTLRCSSQSGHNTVSWYQQALGQGPQFIFQYYREEENGRGNFPPRFSGLQFPNYSSELNVNALELDDSALYLCASSPTQGGQETQYFGPGTRLLVL.

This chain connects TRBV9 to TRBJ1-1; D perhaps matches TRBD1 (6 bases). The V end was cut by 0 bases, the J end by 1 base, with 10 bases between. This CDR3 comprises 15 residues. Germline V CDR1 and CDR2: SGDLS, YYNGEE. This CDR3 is CASSVGRGANTEAFF. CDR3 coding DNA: TGTGCCAGCAGCGTAGGTCGGGGGGCGAACACTGAAGCTTTCTTT.

The CDR3: CSVAGATDTQYF. In DNA form, the CDR3 reads TGCAGCGTTGCAGGGGCCACAGATACGCAGTATTTT. The chain joins TRBV29-1 to TRBJ2-3; tentatively, D is TRBD1 (6 bases). V was clipped by 4 bases and J by 2 bases, with 7 bases between them. CDR3 length: 12 residues. Germline CDR1 is SQVTM and CDR2 is ANQGSEA.

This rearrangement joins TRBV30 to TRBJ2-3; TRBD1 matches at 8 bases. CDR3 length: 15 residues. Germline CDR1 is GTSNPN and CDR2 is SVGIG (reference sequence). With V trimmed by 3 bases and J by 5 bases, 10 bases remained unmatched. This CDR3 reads CAWSSQGGLRDTQYF. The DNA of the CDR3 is TGTGCCTGGAGCTCACAGGGGGGCCTCCGAGATACGCAGTATTTT. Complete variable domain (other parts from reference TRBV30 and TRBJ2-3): SQTIHQWPATLVQPVGSPLSLECTVEGTSNPNLYWYRQAAGRGLQLLFYSVGIGQISSEVPQNLSASRPQDRQFILSSKKLLLSDSGFYLCAWSSQGGLRDTQYFGPGTRLTVL.

CDR3 in DNA: TGTGCCAGCAGCCCTACCCTCCTACAGGGCTCTGGAAACACCATATATTTT. Translation gives CASSPTLLQGSGNTIYF. The rearrangement joins TRBV9 to TRBJ1-3, with D maybe TRBD1 (6 bases). V lost 4 bases and J lost 0, with 17 bases in between. The CDR3 covers 17 residues. From germline, CDR1 is SGDLS and CDR2 YYNGEE.

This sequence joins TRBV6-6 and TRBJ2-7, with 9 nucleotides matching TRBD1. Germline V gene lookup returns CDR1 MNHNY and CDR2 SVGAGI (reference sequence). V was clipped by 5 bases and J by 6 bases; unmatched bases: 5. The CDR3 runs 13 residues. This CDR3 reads CASSRDRAGEQYF. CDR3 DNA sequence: TGTGCCAGCAGTCGGGACAGGGCGGGCGAGCAGTACTTC.

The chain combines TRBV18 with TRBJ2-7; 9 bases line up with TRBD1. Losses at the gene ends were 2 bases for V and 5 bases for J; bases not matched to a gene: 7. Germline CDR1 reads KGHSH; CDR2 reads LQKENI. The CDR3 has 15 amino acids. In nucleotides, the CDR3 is TGTGCCAGCTCACCAATCGGGACAGGGTACAACGAGCAGTACTTC. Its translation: CASSPIGTGYNEQYF.

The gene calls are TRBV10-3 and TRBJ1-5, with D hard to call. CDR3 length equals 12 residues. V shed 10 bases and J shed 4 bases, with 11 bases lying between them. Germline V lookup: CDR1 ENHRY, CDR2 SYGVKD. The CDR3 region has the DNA TGTGCCACCGGAACGGGGAATCAGCCCCAGCATTTT. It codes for CATGTGNQPQHF.

CDR3 region: CASSPQDGGANEQYF. The CDR3 nucleotides are TGTGCCAGCAGCCCCCAAGACGGGGGGGCTAACGAGCAGTACTTC. The chain is built from TRBV4-2 and TRBJ2-7, with 8 bases lining up with TRBD2. The V gene end was trimmed by 4 bases and the J gene end by 5 bases; junction bases not matched to a gene: 10. Germline-derived CDR1 and CDR2 are LGHNA and YNFKEQ. CDR3 length: 15 amino acids.

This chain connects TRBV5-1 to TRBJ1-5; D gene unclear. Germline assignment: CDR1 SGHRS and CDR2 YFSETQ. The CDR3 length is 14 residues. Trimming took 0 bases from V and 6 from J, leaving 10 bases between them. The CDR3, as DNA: TGCGCCAGCAGCTTGGACGGGAGCCCTCAGCCCCAGCATTTT. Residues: CASSLDGSPQPQHF.

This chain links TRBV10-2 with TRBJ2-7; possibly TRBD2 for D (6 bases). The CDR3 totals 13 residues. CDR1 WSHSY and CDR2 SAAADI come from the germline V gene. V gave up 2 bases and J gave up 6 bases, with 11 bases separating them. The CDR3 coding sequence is TGCGCCAGCAGTGAGGGAGGGTTCGGCGAGCAGTACTTC. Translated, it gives CASSEGGFGEQYF.

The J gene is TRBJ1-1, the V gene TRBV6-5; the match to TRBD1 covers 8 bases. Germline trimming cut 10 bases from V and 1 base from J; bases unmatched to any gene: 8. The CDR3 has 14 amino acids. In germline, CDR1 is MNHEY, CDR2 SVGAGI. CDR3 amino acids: CAISTGAGNTEAFF. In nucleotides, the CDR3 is TGTGCCATTTCGACAGGGGCAGGGAACACTGAAGCTTTCTTT.

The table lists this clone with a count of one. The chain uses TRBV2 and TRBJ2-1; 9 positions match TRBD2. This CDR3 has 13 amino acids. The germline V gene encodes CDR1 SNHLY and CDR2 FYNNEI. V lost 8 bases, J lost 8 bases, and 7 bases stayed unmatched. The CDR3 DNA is TGTGCCAGCGACTTAGCGGGAGTAGATGAGCAGTTCTTC. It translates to CASDLAGVDEQFF. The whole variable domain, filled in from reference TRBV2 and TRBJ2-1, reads EPEVTQTPSHQVTQMGQEVILRCVPISNHLYFYWYRQILGQKVEFLVSFYNNEISEKSEIFDDQFSVERPDGSNFTLKIRSTKLEDSAMYFCASDLAGVDEQFFGPGTRLTVL.

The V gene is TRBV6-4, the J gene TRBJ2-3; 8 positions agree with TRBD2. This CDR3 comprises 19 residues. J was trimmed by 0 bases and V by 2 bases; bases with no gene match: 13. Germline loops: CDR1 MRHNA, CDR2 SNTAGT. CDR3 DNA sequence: TGTGCCAGCAGTGACGCGACCCCTGGACTAGCAGATAGCACAGATACGCAGTATTTT. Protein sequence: CASSDATPGLADSTDTQYF.

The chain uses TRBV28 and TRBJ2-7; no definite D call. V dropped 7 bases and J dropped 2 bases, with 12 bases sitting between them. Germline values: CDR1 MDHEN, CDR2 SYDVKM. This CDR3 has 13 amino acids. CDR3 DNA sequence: TGTGCCAGCACCCTAAATATACCCTACGAGCAGTACTTC. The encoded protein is CASTLNIPYEQYF.